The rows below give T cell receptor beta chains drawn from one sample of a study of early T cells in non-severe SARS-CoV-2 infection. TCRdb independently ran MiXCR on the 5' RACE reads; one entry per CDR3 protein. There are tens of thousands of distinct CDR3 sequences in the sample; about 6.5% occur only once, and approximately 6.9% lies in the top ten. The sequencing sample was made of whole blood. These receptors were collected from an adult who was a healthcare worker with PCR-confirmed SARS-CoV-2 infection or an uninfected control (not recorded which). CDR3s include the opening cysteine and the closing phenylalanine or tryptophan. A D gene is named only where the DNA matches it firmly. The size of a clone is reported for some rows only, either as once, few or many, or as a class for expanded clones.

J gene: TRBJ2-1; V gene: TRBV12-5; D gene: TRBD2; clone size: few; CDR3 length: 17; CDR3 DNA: TGTGCTAGTGGTTCACACATCGCGGGGGGGACCTACAATGAGCAGTTCTTC; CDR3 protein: CASGSHIAGGTYNEQFF
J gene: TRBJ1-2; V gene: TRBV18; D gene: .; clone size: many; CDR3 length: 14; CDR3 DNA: TGTGCCAGCTCACCACCCACAGCCGTCTATGGCTACACCTTC; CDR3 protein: CASSPPTAVYGYTF
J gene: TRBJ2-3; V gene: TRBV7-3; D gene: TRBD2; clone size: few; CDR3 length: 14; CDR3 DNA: TGTGCCAGCAGCTTGGGACTAGTAACAGATACGCAGTATTTT; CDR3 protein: CASSLGLVTDTQYF
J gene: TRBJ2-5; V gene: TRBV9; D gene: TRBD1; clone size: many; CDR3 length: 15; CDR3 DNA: TGTGCCAGCAGCGTACAGGGACAGAAGCAAGAGACCCAGTACTTC; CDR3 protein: CASSVQGQKQETQYF
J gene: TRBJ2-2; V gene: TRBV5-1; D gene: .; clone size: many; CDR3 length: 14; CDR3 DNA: TGCGCCAGCAGTCCGGCAAAGAACACCGGGGAGCTGTTTTTT; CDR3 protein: CASSPAKNTGELFF
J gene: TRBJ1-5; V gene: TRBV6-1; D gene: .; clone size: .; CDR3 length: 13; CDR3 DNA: TGTGCCAGCAGTGTGGAGGGGCCGCAGCCCCAGCATTTT; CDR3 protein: CASSVEGPQPQHF
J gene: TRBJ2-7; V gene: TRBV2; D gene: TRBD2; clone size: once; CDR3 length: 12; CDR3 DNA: TGTGCCAGCGAGCGGGGGGGAAACGAGCAGTACTTC; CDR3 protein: CASERGGNEQYF
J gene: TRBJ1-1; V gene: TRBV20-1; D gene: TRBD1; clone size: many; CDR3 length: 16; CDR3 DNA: TGCAGTGCTAGAGAATCAGGGGGGTATGGGAACACTGAAGCTTTCTTT; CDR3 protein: CSARESGGYGNTEAFF
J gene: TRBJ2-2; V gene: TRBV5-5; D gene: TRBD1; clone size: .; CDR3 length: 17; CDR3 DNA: TGTGCCAGCAGCTCTCACAGGGGGAGTGGTGACACCGGGGAGCTGTTTTTT; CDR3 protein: CASSSHRGSGDTGELFF
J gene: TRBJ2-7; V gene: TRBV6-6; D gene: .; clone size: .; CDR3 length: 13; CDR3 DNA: TGTGCCAGCAGTTACAGGGTTCCGGACGAGCAGTACTTC; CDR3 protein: CASSYRVPDEQYF
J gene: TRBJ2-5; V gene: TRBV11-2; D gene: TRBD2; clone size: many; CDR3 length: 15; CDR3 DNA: TGTGCCAGCACCGACACGAGCGGGGGCAAAGAGACCCAGTACTTC; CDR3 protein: CASTDTSGGKETQYF
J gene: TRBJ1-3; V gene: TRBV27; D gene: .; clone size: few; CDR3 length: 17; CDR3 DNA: TGTGCCAGCAGCCACATATTTACAGGGTCCACTGGAAACACCATATATTTT; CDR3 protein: CASSHIFTGSTGNTIYF
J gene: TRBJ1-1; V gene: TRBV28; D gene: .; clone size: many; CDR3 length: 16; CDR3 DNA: TGTGCCAGCAGTTTCTTTAATAATCCCTTGAACACTGAAGCTTTCTTT; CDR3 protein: CASSFFNNPLNTEAFF
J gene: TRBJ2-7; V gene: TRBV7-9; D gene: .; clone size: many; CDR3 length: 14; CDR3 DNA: TGTGCCAGCAGCTCCATGAGGGGGGCGTTCGAGCAGTACTTC; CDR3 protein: CASSSMRGAFEQYF
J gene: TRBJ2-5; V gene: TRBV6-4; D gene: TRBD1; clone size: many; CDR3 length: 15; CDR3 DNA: TGTGCCAGCAGTAAGGGGACAGGGGATCAAGAGACCCAGTACTTC; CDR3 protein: CASSKGTGDQETQYF
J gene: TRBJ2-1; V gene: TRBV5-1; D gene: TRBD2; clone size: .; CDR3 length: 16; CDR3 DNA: TGCGCCAGCAGCTTGACTAGCGGTAGCTCCTACAATGAGCAGTTCTTC; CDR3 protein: CASSLTSGSSYNEQFF
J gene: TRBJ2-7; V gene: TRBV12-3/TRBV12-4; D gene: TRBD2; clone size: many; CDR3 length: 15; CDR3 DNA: TGTGCCAGCAGTTTTAGCGGGGGGAGCAACTACGAGCAGTACTTC; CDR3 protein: CASSFSGGSNYEQYF
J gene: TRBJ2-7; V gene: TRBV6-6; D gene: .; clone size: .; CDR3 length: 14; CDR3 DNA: TGTGCCAGCGGAGGCGGGGTTCTTTCCTACGAGCAGTACTTC; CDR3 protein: CASGGGVLSYEQYF
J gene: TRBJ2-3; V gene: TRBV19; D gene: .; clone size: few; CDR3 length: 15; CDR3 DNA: TGTGCCAGTAGTATATCCGGCAGAGCAACAGATACGCAGTATTTT; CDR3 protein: CASSISGRATDTQYF
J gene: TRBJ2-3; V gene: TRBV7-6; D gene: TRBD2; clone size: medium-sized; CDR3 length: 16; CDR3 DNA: TGTGCCAGCAGTTCACTAGCGGGGGGGACCACAGATACGCAGTATTTT; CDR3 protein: CASSSLAGGTTDTQYF
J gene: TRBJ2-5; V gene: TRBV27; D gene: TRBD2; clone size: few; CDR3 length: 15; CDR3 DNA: TGTGCCAGCAGTTTAGTGGCGGGGGGGGCAGAGACCCAGTACTTC; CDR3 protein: CASSLVAGGAETQYF
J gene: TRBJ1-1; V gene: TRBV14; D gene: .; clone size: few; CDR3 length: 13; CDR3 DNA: TGTGCCAGCAGCGGAGAAGCCTACACTGAAGCTTTCTTT; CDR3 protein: CASSGEAYTEAFF
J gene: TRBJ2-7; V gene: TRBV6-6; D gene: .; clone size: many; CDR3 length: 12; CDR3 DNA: TGTGCCACCAGGGACAACTCCTACGAGCAGTACTTC; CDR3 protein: CATRDNSYEQYF
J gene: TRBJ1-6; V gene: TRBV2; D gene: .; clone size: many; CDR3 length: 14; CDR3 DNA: TGTGCCAGCGCAACAGATTCCTATAATTCACCCCTCCACTTT; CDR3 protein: CASATDSYNSPLHF
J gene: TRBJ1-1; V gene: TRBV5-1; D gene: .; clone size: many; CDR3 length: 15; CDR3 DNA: TGCGCCAGCAACGGCGCGTCGTCGGGAGACACTGAAGCTTTCTTT; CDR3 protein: CASNGASSGDTEAFF
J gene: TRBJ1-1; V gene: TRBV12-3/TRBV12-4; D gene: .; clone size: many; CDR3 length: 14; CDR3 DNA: TGTGCCAGCACCCCTAGGGGCCTGAACACTGAAGCTTTCTTT; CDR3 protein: CASTPRGLNTEAFF
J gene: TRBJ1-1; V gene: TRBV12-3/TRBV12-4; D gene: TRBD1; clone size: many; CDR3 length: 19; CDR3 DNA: TGTGCCAGCAGTCTCCACACCCCGGGACAGGGTGCCGATAGGGCTGAAGCTTTCTTT; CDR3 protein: CASSLHTPGQGADRAEAFF
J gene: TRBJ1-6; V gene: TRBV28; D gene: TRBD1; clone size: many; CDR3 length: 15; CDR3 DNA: TGTGCCAGCACCCCGACAGGGAAGGGTAATTCACCCCTCCACTTT; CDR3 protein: CASTPTGKGNSPLHF